These 7 T cell receptor beta chains share one sample of origin, sequenced in a study of human T cells and chemical hapten exposure. TCRdb called the RACE reads again in MiXCR, with one record for every CDR3 protein. The sample has under 100,000 distinct CDR3 sequences, 8.5% seen once. Time point: pre-sensitization, week 0. Documented treatment: therapeutic diphenylcyclopropenone sensitization with weekly scalp DPC. Here the sequenced sample was whole blood, taken in connection with sensitization to the hapten diphenylcyclopropenone (DPC). These TCRs come from a man aged 35-49 years with alopecia areata. Some clones in this sample may be carry-over from other donors' samples.

The rearrangement uses TRBV20-1 and TRBJ2-4; no reliable D call. Germline V lookup: CDR1 DFQATT, CDR2 SNEGSKA (reference sequence). Deletions cut 1 base from V and 6 bases from J, with 10 bases between. CDR3 length: 13 residues. CDR3 in DNA: TGCAGTGCTAGAGTCGGATCCTCAAACATTCAGTACTTC. Translation: CSARVGSSNIQYF.

The chain joins TRBV7-6 to TRBJ2-7; a possible D gene is TRBD1 (6 bases). The germline V gene encodes CDR1 SGHVS and CDR2 FNYEAQ. CDR3 length: 15 residues. The V end was cut by 5 bases, the J end by 1 base, with 15 bases between. The CDR3 coding sequence is TGTGCCAGCAGCCGGGACACCTTGGCTTCCTACGAGCAGTACTTC. Translation: CASSRDTLASYEQYF.

J is TRBJ2-2 and V is TRBV24-1; 7 nucleotides match TRBD1. The V and J ends lost 4 bases and 0 bases, in that order; junction bases with no gene match: 4. Germline V CDR1 and CDR2: KGHDR, SFDVKD. The CDR3 has 16 amino acids. CDR3 loop: CATSDLGQSNTGELFF. The CDR3 bases are TGTGCCACCAGTGACCTGGGACAGTCGAACACCGGGGAGCTGTTTTTT.

This clonotype was counted only a few times. CDR3 bases: TGTGCCAGCAGTGCGGCTAGCGGGAGTCCCTCCTACGAGCAGTACGTC. This gives the protein CASSAASGSPSYEQYV. V gene TRBV6-1 combines with J gene TRBJ2-7; 10 bases align to TRBD2. Germline trimming cut 4 bases from V and 0 bases from J; bases unmatched to any gene: 6. The germline CDR1 and CDR2 sequences are MNHNS and SASEGT. The CDR3 is made up of 16 amino acids.

The V call is TRBV14, the J call TRBJ2-3; no firm D call. Germline assignment: CDR1 SGHDN and CDR2 FVKESK. Trimming took 1 base from V and 1 from J, leaving 6 bases between them. CDR3 size: 14 residues. The CDR3 bases are TGTGCCAGCAGCCAAGTCGTCCGCACAGATACGCAGTATTTT. Translated, it gives CASSQVVRTDTQYF.

This clonotype was recorded a few times. This rearrangement joins TRBV12-3 or TRBV12-4 to TRBJ2-2; perhaps TRBD2 as D (6 bases). CDR3 length: 14 amino acids. V was clipped by 6 bases and J by 3 bases, with 11 bases between them. The CDR3 bases are TGTGCCAGCAGGGATGCGGGATACACCGGGGAGCTGTTTTTT. It yields the protein CASRDAGYTGELFF.

This chain joins TRBV6-5 and TRBJ2-4; 7 bases fit TRBD2. Germline assignment: CDR1 MNHEY and CDR2 SVGAGI. Trimming cost V 4 bases and J 0 bases; bases outside gene matches: 6. The CDR3 has 16 amino acids. CDR3 in amino acids: CASSLTGGLAKNIQYF. The CDR3 DNA follows: TGTGCCAGCAGTTTAACGGGAGGACTAGCCAAAAACATTCAGTACTTC.